This T cell receptor (beta chain) derives from a study of siplizumab effects on memory and regulatory T cells. CDR1 and CDR2 (germline): MGHRA, YSYEKL. Trimming left V 4 bases short and J 0 bases short, with 13 bases between. The CDR3 is 16 amino acids. Study findings and constraints: Just a small share of alloreactive clones was traced back to unstimulated subsets. Treg-derived clones made up an average of 68.8% of mappable alloreactive CD4+ clones with siplizumab and under 35% in controls. Apparently key alloresponse contributors, naive T cells also seemed more diverse than memory cells.

A word on this clone: The target antigen is unknown.

TCRdb's copy holds only in-frame clones and misses some; the assay was immunoSEQ multiplex PCR. The table shows approximately 100,000 clones, with more than 85% occurring only once. The receptor was isolated from a human donor in good health. Some clones in this sample may be carry-over from other donors' samples. The chain carries TRBV4-1 and TRBJ2-1; D may be TRBD1 or TRBD2 (6 bases each). Specimen: CD4+ T cells sorted from blood. The CDR3 DNA sequence: TGCGCCAGCAGCCGCCCCGGGGGCAGCTCCTACAATGAGCAGTTCTTC. Its protein product is CASSRPGGSSYNEQFF.